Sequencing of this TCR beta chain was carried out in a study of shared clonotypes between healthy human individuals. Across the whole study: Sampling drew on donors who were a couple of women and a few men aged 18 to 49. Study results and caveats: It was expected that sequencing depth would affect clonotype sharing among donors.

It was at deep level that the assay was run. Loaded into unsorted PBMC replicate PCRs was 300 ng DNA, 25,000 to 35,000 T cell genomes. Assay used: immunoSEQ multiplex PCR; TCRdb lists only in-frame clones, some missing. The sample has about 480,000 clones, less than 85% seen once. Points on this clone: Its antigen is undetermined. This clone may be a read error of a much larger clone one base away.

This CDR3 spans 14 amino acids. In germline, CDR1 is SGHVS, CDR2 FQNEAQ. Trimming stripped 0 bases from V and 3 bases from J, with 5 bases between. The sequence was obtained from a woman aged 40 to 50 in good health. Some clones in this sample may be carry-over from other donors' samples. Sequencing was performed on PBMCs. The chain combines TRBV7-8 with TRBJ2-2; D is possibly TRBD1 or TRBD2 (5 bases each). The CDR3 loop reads CASSLAGDTGELFF. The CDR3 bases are TGTGCCAGCAGCTTAGCGGGGGACACCGGGGAGCTGTTTTTT.